Following are 31 T cell receptor beta chains from one sample sequenced in a study of OX40 agonist ivuxolimab in advanced cancers. Library construction relied on the immunoSEQ multiplex PCR assay. Entries here come from immuneACCESS through TCRdb and include only in-frame sequences with V and J called. Some clones fail to appear in such tables; in the studies checked, an unresolved V gene covers under half of the shortfall, and the cause of the remainder is unknown. The sample contains roughly 37,000 clones, 74% of them found a single time. The ten largest clonotypes hold less than 20% of the sample. Material: CD4+ or CD8+ T cells sorted from blood, obtained in a trial of the OX40 agonist ivuxolimab. The receptors come from an adult with an advanced solid tumor such as melanoma, head and neck, liver or kidney cancer.

This chain links TRBV19 with TRBJ1-2, with D unclear. The CDR3 has 15 residues. Germline CDR1 is LNHDA and CDR2 is SQIVND (reference sequence). V was pared by 5 bases and J by 7 bases, with 20 bases between. CDR3 coding DNA: TGTGCCAGTAGTTTTCACTCGGGAGGGTTCGGTGGCTACACCTTC. Residues: CASSFHSGGFGGYTF.

The V gene is TRBV5-4, the J gene TRBJ2-2; D not resolved. V was cut by 4 bases and J by 3 bases, with 10 bases left in between. Germline CDR1 SGHNT, CDR2 YYREEE (reference sequence). This CDR3 spans 14 amino acids. The CDR3 sequence: CASSLRTDTGELFF. The CDR3 nucleotides read TGTGCCAGCAGCCTTCGGACCGACACCGGGGAGCTGTTTTTT.

The sample holds a few counts of this clone. V gene TRBV30 combines with J gene TRBJ1-1; weak D call: TRBD1 (5 bases). Trimming removed 0 bases at V and 4 bases at J, with 15 bases between. The CDR3 is made up of 15 amino acids. Germline V CDR1 and CDR2: GTSNPN, SVGIG (reference sequence). CDR3 sequence: CAWSVGTSGSTEAFF. The CDR3 coding sequence is TGTGCCTGGAGTGTAGGGACCTCAGGGAGCACTGAAGCTTTCTTT.

V gene TRBV6-6 combines with J gene TRBJ2-5; 7 nucleotides line up with TRBD1. CDR3 length: 16 residues. From germline, CDR1 is MNHNY and CDR2 SVGAGI (reference sequence). After removal of 4 bases from V and 1 base from J, the junction contained 9 bases not matched to a gene. The CDR3 spells CASSSGDSLTQETQYF. The CDR3 nucleotides read TGTGCCAGCAGTTCCGGGGACAGCTTGACCCAAGAGACCCAGTACTTC.

This clone was observed a handful of times. The rearrangement uses TRBV18 and TRBJ1-4, with TRBD1 matching over 8 bases. Germline loops: CDR1 KGHSH, CDR2 LQKENI. After removal of 0 bases from V and 10 bases from J, the junction contained 13 bases not matched to a gene. The CDR3 runs 17 residues. CDR3 sequence reads: CASSPPSQGAAQGKLFF. CDR3 bases: TGTGCCAGCTCACCACCGAGTCAGGGGGCGGCCCAGGGAAAACTGTTTTTT.

The rearrangement joins TRBV6-5 to TRBJ2-7; perhaps TRBD2 as D (7 bases). Per germline, CDR1 MNHEY and CDR2 SVGAGI. This CDR3 is 14 amino acids long. Trimming left V 2 bases short and J 5 bases short, with 13 bases between. CDR3 sequence: CASSYAGATDEQYF. DNA of the CDR3: TGTGCCAGCAGTTACGCGGGGGCCACCGACGAGCAGTACTTC.

The chain carries TRBV7-8 and TRBJ2-3; 7 bases align to TRBD1. V dropped 2 bases and J dropped 7; count of bases not matched to a gene: 6. Germline CDR1 and CDR2: SGHVS and FQNEAQ. The CDR3 runs 14 residues. CDR3 DNA: TGTGCCAGCAGCTTAAGGACAGGACCTAATACGCAGTATTTT. It is translated as CASSLRTGPNTQYF.

The V gene is TRBV7-9, the J gene TRBJ1-5, with D possibly TRBD1 on 6 matching bases. Germline values: CDR1 SEHNR, CDR2 FQNEAQ (reference sequence). The CDR3 has 14 residues. V was cut by 5 bases and J by 2 bases, with 10 bases left in between. CDR3 protein: CASSPGVGNQPQHF. DNA for the CDR3: TGTGCCAGCAGCCCAGGGGTTGGCAATCAGCCCCAGCATTTT.

V and J are TRBV5-6 and TRBJ2-4, with D tentatively TRBD1 or TRBD2 (6 bases each). In germline, CDR1 is SGHDT, CDR2 YYEEEE. The CDR3 spans 16 residues. V shed 4 bases and J shed 2 bases, with 16 bases lying between them. The CDR3 loop reads CASSNRQAGTKNIQYF. CDR3 coding DNA: TGTGCCAGCAGCAATCGACAGGCGGGGACCAAAAACATTCAGTACTTC. The variable domain in full, with the rest retrieved from reference TRBV5-6 and TRBJ2-4, is DAGVTQSPTHLIKTRGQQVTLRCSPKSGHDTVSWYQQALGQGPQFIFQYYEEEERQRGNFPDRFSGHQFPNYSSELNVNALLLGDSALYLCASSNRQAGTKNIQYFGAGTRLSVL.

The chain couples TRBV9 to TRBJ2-5; TRBD2 matches at 14 bases. With V trimmed by 3 bases and J by 2 bases, 9 bases remained unmatched. There are 18 residues in the CDR3. The germline V gene has CDR1 SGDLS and CDR2 YYNGEE. In nucleotides, the CDR3 is TGTGCCAGCAGCGGAGGAGGACTAGCGGGGGGCCCACAAGAGACCCAGTACTTC. Residues: CASSGGGLAGGPQETQYF.

There are a few counts of this clone. V is TRBV2 and J is TRBJ1-1, with a weak D call TRBD1 (6 bases). Germline V lookup: CDR1 SNHLY, CDR2 FYNNEI. This CDR3 spans 14 amino acids. Trimming cost V 6 bases and J 0 bases, with 11 bases left between them. CDR3 bases: TGTGCCAGCAGGGCCCAGGGGATGAACACTGAAGCTTTCTTT. Amino acids: CASRAQGMNTEAFF.

The chain employs TRBV5-1 and TRBJ2-6; D is unresolved. Germline CDR1 SGHRS, CDR2 YFSETQ. This CDR3 is built from 13 residues. The V and J ends lost 5 bases and 3 bases respectively, with 6 bases between them. CDR3 amino acids: CASRASGANVLTF. CDR3 DNA sequence: TGCGCCAGCAGGGCGAGTGGGGCCAACGTCCTGACTTTC.

This clone came up once. Other DNA sequences in this specimen translate into the identical CDR3. The chain recombines TRBV5-1 with TRBJ1-1, with D hard to call. Germline CDR1 SGHRS, CDR2 YFSETQ. The CDR3 consists of 14 residues. Trimming shortened V by 0 bases and J by 0 bases, and 6 bases separated the two germline ends. The CDR3 reads CASSLDGMNTEAFF. DNA for the CDR3: TGCGCCAGCAGCTTGGACGGAATGAACACTGAAGCTTTCTTT.

The rearrangement joins TRBV25-1 to TRBJ2-7; possibly TRBD2 for D (5 bases). The ends were cut back, 1 base at V and 3 bases at J, with 13 bases in the middle. The germline gives CDR1 MGHDK, CDR2 SYGVNS. The CDR3 sequence is 15 residues long. In DNA form, the CDR3 reads TGTGCCAGCAGTGAATGGGTACTAGGACGCTACGAGCAGTACTTC. This codes for CASSEWVLGRYEQYF.

By proportion, this clone is medium-sized. The chain recombines TRBV5-1 with TRBJ1-2; the D gene is possibly TRBD1 (5 bases). Trimming took off 4 bases at V and 2 bases at J, with 9 bases between the two ends. CDR1 is SGHRS, CDR2 YFSETQ, per germline. The CDR3 is 13 amino acids. Written as DNA, the CDR3 is TGCGCCAGCAGCCCGGAGGGGAACTATGGCTACACCTTC. Translated: CASSPEGNYGYTF.

The V gene is TRBV5-6, the J gene TRBJ2-1; D is ambiguous. CDR3 length equals 13 residues. Germline CDR1 is SGHDT and CDR2 is YYEEEE. V lost 4 bases, J lost 9 bases, and 14 bases lay in between. The CDR3 DNA reads TGTGCCAGCAGCCCCGTCCCTCTGGTTGAGCAGTTCTTC. Residues: CASSPVPLVEQFF.

V and J are TRBV30 and TRBJ2-5; D might be TRBD1 (5 bases). Per the germline V gene, CDR1 is GTSNPN and CDR2 is SVGIG (reference sequence). This CDR3 is built from 12 residues. The V gene lost 2 bases and the J gene lost 4 bases, with 8 bases spanning the gap. Here the CDR3 reads CAWSPQGETQYF. The CDR3 nucleotides are TGTGCCTGGAGTCCGCAGGGAGAGACCCAGTACTTC.

The V and J genes are TRBV10-3 and TRBJ1-2; the match to TRBD1 covers 7 bases. This CDR3 contains 14 residues. Unmatched junction bases numbered 7, after V lost 6 bases and J lost 3 bases. Germline CDR1 reads ENHRY; CDR2 reads SYGVKD. CDR3 residues: CAIRGFGTDYGYTF. The CDR3 DNA is TGTGCCATCAGGGGATTTGGGACAGACTATGGCTACACCTTC.

This chain joins TRBV18 and TRBJ2-2, with TRBD1 matching 10 bases. From germline, CDR1 is KGHSH and CDR2 LQKENI. The CDR3 has 15 amino acids. With V trimmed by 1 base and J by 4 bases, 0 bases remained unmatched. The CDR3 nucleotides read TGTGCCAGCTCACCACGGACAGGGGGCACCGGGGAGCTGTTTTTT. Translation: CASSPRTGGTGELFF.

This chain connects TRBV6-5 to TRBJ1-6; D not certain. Trimming took off 8 bases at V and 3 bases at J, with 11 bases between the two ends. From germline, CDR1 is MNHEY and CDR2 SVGAGI. This CDR3 is 14 amino acids long. The CDR3 loop reads CASDADDYNSPLHF. DNA for the CDR3: TGTGCCAGCGATGCGGACGACTATAATTCACCCCTCCACTTT.

The rearrangement uses TRBV7-8 and TRBJ2-3, with D tentatively TRBD2 (6 bases). The germline CDR1 and CDR2 sequences are SGHVS and FQNEAQ. Trimming removed 4 bases at V and 0 bases at J, with 14 bases between. The CDR3 contains 16 residues. The CDR3 DNA is TGTGCCAGCAGCTCGGGACTCCAACACAGCACAGATACGCAGTATTTT. Amino acid sequence: CASSSGLQHSTDTQYF.

This chain links TRBV28 with TRBJ1-1; a weak D match, TRBD1 (5 bases). Germline-derived CDR1 and CDR2 are MDHEN and SYDVKM. The germline V and J ends were trimmed by 6 bases and 5 bases, with 16 bases remaining between them. The CDR3 totals 14 residues. The CDR3 bases are TGTGCCAGCAGCGTGGGACCGATCGTAACTGAAGCTTTCTTT. Protein product: CASSVGPIVTEAFF.

By share, this clone ranks as medium-sized (0.01 to 0.1%). V is TRBV5-4 and J is TRBJ1-3; D is unclear. The V end lost 4 bases, the J end lost 0 bases, and 11 bases lay between the germline ends. Germline V gene data show CDR1 as SGHNT and CDR2 as YYREEE (reference sequence). This CDR3 spans 15 amino acids. CDR3 loop: CASSTDQNSGNTIYF. The DNA of the CDR3 is TGTGCCAGCAGCACAGACCAGAACTCTGGAAACACCATATATTTT.

Written as DNA, the CDR3 is TGTGCCAGCAGCGAGAGCAGGGGCACGAACACCGGGGAGCTGTTTTTT. Translated, it gives CASSESRGTNTGELFF. The rearrangement joins TRBV11-2 to TRBJ2-2; TRBD1 is a possible D gene (6 bases). Per the germline V gene, CDR1 is SGHAT and CDR2 is FQNNGV. The CDR3 has 16 residues. V lost 5 bases and J 0 bases, leaving 13 bases between the germline ends.

The chain links TRBV2 to TRBJ2-5; 9 bases match TRBD2. The assigned J gene may be wrong: the sequence end matches TRBJ2-7 better. From germline, CDR1 is SNHLY and CDR2 FYNNEI. CDR3 length: 15 residues. CDR3 protein: CASSSNPAGGYEQYF. CDR3 bases: TGTGCCAGCAGCTCGAACCCAGCGGGGGGCTACGAGCAGTACTTC.

The J gene is TRBJ1-1, the V gene TRBV7-2; D uncertain. The CDR3 spans 15 residues. V was pared by 5 bases and J by 0 bases, with 13 bases between. Per germline, CDR1 SGHTA and CDR2 FQGNSA. The CDR3 reads CASSVRGTLNTEAFF. The CDR3 bases are TGTGCCAGCAGCGTCCGTGGAACCTTGAACACTGAAGCTTTCTTT.

This clone is labeled as medium-sized. The V gene is TRBV6-1, the J gene TRBJ1-5; the D gene is possibly TRBD1 (6 bases). Germline assignment: CDR1 MNHNS and CDR2 SASEGT. CDR3 length: 14 amino acids. V was pared by 3 bases and J by 7 bases, with 13 bases between. In nucleotides, the CDR3 is TGTGCCAGCAGTGATACAGGGATTTGGCAGCCCCAGCATTTT. Translating gives CASSDTGIWQPQHF.

V usage is TRBV18 and J usage is TRBJ2-1; 7 bases map to TRBD1. From germline, CDR1 is KGHSH and CDR2 LQKENI. The CDR3 totals 14 residues. V was pared by 1 base and J by 6 bases, with 3 bases of the junction left unmatched. The CDR3 sequence: CASSPRQGLNEQFF. CDR3 DNA: TGTGCCAGCTCACCACGACAGGGTCTCAATGAGCAGTTCTTC.

The chain carries TRBV28 and TRBJ2-7; D uncertain. This CDR3 has 13 residues. The V end lost 1 base, the J end lost 3 bases, and 7 bases lay between the germline ends. Germline V gives CDR1 MDHEN, CDR2 SYDVKM. The CDR3 nucleotides are TGTGCCAGCAGTTTATCCAAGTTCTACGAGCAGTACTTC. Protein: CASSLSKFYEQYF.

DNA for the CDR3: TGTGCCAGCAGCCCGAGTAGTCCGGGCCCGAGCACTGAAGCTTTCTTT. Translation: CASSPSSPGPSTEAFF. The rearrangement uses TRBV7-6 and TRBJ1-1; D gene uncertain. CDR3 size: 16 residues. Trimming took off 5 bases at V and 4 bases at J, with 20 bases between the two ends. The germline V gene has CDR1 SGHVS and CDR2 FNYEAQ.

This clone turned up a few times. CDR3 sequence (DNA): TGCGCCAGCAGCTTTGGCACTGAAGCTTTCTTT. Translation gives CASSFGTEAFF. This chain joins TRBV5-1 and TRBJ1-1; D not certain. Germline V gives CDR1 SGHRS, CDR2 YFSETQ. The CDR3 spans 11 residues. V gave up 2 bases and J gave up 4 bases, with 3 bases separating them.